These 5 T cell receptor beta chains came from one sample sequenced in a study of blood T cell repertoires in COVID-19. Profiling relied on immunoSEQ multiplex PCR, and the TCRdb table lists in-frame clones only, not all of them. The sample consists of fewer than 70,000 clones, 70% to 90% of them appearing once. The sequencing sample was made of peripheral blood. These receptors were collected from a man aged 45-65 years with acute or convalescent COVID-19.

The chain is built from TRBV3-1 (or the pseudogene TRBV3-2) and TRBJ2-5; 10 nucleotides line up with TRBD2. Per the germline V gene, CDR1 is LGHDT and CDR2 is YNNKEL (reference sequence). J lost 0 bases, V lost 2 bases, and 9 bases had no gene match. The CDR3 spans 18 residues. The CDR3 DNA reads TGTGCCAGCAGCCAATGGGGTCTAGCGGGGGCTCACCAAGAGACCCAGTACTTC. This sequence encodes CASSQWGLAGAHQETQYF.

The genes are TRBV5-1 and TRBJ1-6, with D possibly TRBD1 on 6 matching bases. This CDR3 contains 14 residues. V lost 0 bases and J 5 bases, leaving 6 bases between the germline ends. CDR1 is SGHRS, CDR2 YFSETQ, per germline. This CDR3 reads CASSLDRDNSPLHF. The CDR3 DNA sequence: TGCGCCAGCAGCTTGGACAGGGATAATTCACCCCTCCACTTT.

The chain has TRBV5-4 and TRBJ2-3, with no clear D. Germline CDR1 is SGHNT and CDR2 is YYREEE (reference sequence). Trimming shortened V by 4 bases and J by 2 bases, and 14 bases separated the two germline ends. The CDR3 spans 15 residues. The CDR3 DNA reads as TGTGCCAGCAGCCCAGGTGGCCAAGACACAGATACGCAGTATTTT. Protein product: CASSPGGQDTDTQYF.

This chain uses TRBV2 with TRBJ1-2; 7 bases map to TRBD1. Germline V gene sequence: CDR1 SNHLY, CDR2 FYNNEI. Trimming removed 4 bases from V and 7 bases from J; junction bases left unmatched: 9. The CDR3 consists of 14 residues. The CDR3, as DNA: TGTGCCAGCAGTGCCGACAGGGACATAGTTGGCTACACCTTC. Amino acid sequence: CASSADRDIVGYTF. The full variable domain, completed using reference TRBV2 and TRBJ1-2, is EPEVTQTPSHQVTQMGQEVILRCVPISNHLYFYWYRQILGQKVEFLVSFYNNEISEKSEIFDDQFSVERPDGSNFTLKIRSTKLEDSAMYFCASSADRDIVGYTFGSGTRLTVV.

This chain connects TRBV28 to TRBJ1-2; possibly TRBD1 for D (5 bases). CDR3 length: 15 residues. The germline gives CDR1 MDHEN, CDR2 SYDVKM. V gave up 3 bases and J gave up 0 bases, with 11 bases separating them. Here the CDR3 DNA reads TGTGCCAGCAGTTTTTCAGGGATAGCTAACTATGGCTACACCTTC. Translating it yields CASSFSGIANYGYTF.